What follows are 19 T cell receptor beta chains derived from one specimen sequenced in a study of siplizumab effects on memory and regulatory T cells. The protocol was immunoSEQ multiplex PCR, while the TCRdb copy is restricted to in-frame clones and leaves out a portion. Among under 150,000 clones listed, roughly 94% were seen once. The sequenced sample was non-Treg CD4+ T cells sorted from blood. The receptors shown here come from a human donor in good health.

This rearrangement joins TRBV6-1 to TRBJ1-4, with a weak D call TRBD1 (6 bases). Germline loops: CDR1 MNHNS, CDR2 SASEGT. Trimming shortened V by 6 bases and J by 4 bases, and 9 bases separated the two germline ends. The CDR3 contains 13 residues. The CDR3 DNA is TGTGCCAGCAGGGGGACAATTAATGAAAAACTGTTTTTT. Its translation: CASRGTINEKLFF.

The V gene is TRBV27, the J gene TRBJ2-7, with D possibly matching TRBD2 (6 bases). This CDR3 comprises 13 residues. Between the trimmed V and J ends, which lost 5 bases and 3 bases, there was a span of 11 bases. From germline, CDR1 is MNHEY and CDR2 SMNVEV (reference sequence). The CDR3 loop is CASSPHGGYEQYF. For the CDR3, the DNA is TGTGCCAGCAGTCCCCACGGGGGCTACGAGCAGTACTTC.

With respect to this clone: One end of the junction does not line up with germline, which may come from a read error. The chain carries TRBV29-1 and TRBJ1-1; tentatively, D is TRBD1 (6 bases). The length of the CDR3 is 14 residues. The V gene's germline CDR1 is SQVTM and CDR2 ANQGSEA. The chain's CDR3 is CGVDSGATNTEAFF. CDR3 nucleotides: TGCGGCGTTGACTCAGGGGCGACGAACACTGAAGCTTTCTTT.

The chain joins TRBV6-5 to TRBJ1-3; possible D gene TRBD1, 5 bases. The CDR3 has 15 amino acids. Per the germline V gene, CDR1 is MNHEY and CDR2 is SVGAGI. V gave up 0 bases and J gave up 2 bases, with 8 bases separating them. CDR3 loop: CASSYSQGPGNTIYF. The CDR3 bases are TGTGCCAGCAGTTACTCTCAGGGACCTGGAAACACCATATATTTT.

The gene calls are TRBV7-9 and TRBJ1-1, with TRBD1 identical over 8 bases. Germline trimming cut 5 bases from V and 11 bases from J; bases unmatched to any gene: 7. The CDR3 length is 12 residues. CDR1 is SEHNR, CDR2 FQNEAQ, per germline (reference sequence). Here the CDR3 reads CASSAGGGWAFF. The CDR3 DNA reads TGTGCCAGCAGCGCAGGGGGCGGGTGGGCTTTCTTT.

A single count supports this clone. The chain carries TRBV18 and TRBJ2-7; maybe TRBD2 (5 bases). Germline V gene data show CDR1 as KGHSH and CDR2 as LQKENI. The CDR3 is 13 amino acids. The V gene lost 3 bases and the J gene lost 1 base, with 7 bases spanning the gap. CDR3 DNA sequence: TGTGCCAGCTCACCCCGGGGTTCCTACGAGCAGTACTTC. Translating it yields CASSPRGSYEQYF.

V is TRBV6-1 and J is TRBJ2-3, with TRBD1 matching 7 bases. V lost 5 bases and J lost 5; bases outside the gene matches: 4. Germline values: CDR1 MNHNS, CDR2 SASEGT. This CDR3 region has 13 residues. The CDR3 DNA is TGTGCCAGCAGTCCAGGGGGATTAGATACGCAGTATTTT. This translates into CASSPGGLDTQYF.

Only one count was recorded for this clone. The CDR3 DNA is TGTGCCAGCAGCTCCCGGGAGGATCGGTACTTCAATGAGCAGTTCTTC. Its translation: CASSSREDRYFNEQFF. This chain links TRBV11-3 with TRBJ2-1; 7 bases agree with TRBD2. There are 16 residues in the CDR3. Trimming cost V 4 bases and J 6 bases; bases outside gene matches: 12. CDR1 SGHNT and CDR2 YENEEA come from the germline V gene. The full variable domain, with the rest looked up from reference TRBV11-3 and TRBJ2-1, is EAGVVQSPRYKIIEKKQPVAFWCNPISGHNTLYWYLQNLGQGPELLIRYENEEAVDDSQLPKDRFSAERLKGVDSTLKIQPAELGDSAVYLCASSSREDRYFNEQFFGPGTRLTVL.

This chain uses TRBV7-9 with TRBJ2-7; 7 positions agree with TRBD1. The CDR3 loop spans 15 amino acids. J lost 2 bases, V lost 6 bases, and 10 bases had no gene match. The V gene's germline CDR1 is SEHNR and CDR2 FQNEAQ (reference sequence). This CDR3 is CASSSDRENAYEQYF. The CDR3 DNA reads TGTGCCAGCAGTTCCGACAGGGAAAACGCCTACGAGCAGTACTTC.

CDR3 bases: TGTGCCAGCAGTTATTTAGGCTTCGGTTCCTACAATGAGCAGTTCTTC. It specifies CASSYLGFGSYNEQFF. The chain links TRBV6-5 to TRBJ2-1; D gene ambiguous. The CDR3 has 16 residues. With 3 bases removed from V and 1 base from J, the gap between germline ends came to 13 bases. Looked up from germline, CDR1 is MNHEY and CDR2 is SVGAGI.

This chain joins TRBV10-1 and TRBJ2-7, with 9 bases that match TRBD1. Germline CDR1 and CDR2: WNHNN and SYGVQD (reference sequence). V was clipped by 3 bases and J by 3 bases; unmatched bases: 6. The length of the CDR3 is 15 residues. The CDR3 DNA reads TGCGCCAGCAGTGAATCCGGGACAGGGAGCTACGAGCAGTACTTC. This gives the protein CASSESGTGSYEQYF.

The rearrangement links TRBV7-2 to TRBJ2-7, with unresolved D. Trimming left V 6 bases short and J 3 bases short, with 12 bases between. CDR1 and CDR2 from the germline V gene are SGHTA and FQGNSA. This CDR3 contains 13 residues. For the CDR3, the DNA is TGTGCCAGCAGTTCCGTAGTACGCTACGAGCAGTACTTC. Residues: CASSSVVRYEQYF.

This sequence joins TRBV5-5 and TRBJ2-3; TRBD2 agrees at 8 bases. CDR1 and CDR2 from the germline V gene are SGHKS and YYEKEE (reference sequence). This CDR3 contains 14 residues. The trim removed 4 bases at V and 6 bases at J, leaving 7 bases unmatched. CDR3 in DNA: TGTGCCAGCAGCGCCCGGACTAGCAGGGATACGCAGTATTTT. This translates into CASSARTSRDTQYF.

In DNA form, the CDR3 reads TGTGCCAGCAGCTTAGCGGCTAGCGTGGGAAACATTCAGTACTTC. Translation: CASSLAASVGNIQYF. V usage is TRBV7-6 and J usage is TRBJ2-4, with D tentatively TRBD2 (6 bases). Germline CDR1 is SGHVS and CDR2 is FNYEAQ. This CDR3 has 15 amino acids. Trimming left V 0 bases short and J 6 bases short, with 12 bases between.

V gene TRBV18 combines with J gene TRBJ2-1; no reliable D call. V lost 3 bases and J lost 6, with 12 bases in between. CDR1 is KGHSH and CDR2 is LQKENI in the germline V gene. The CDR3 runs 14 residues. The CDR3 region has the DNA TGTGCCAGCTCACCGGTACAAGTCTCCAATGAGCAGTTCTTC. It yields the protein CASSPVQVSNEQFF.

This chain links TRBV19 with TRBJ1-5, with unresolved D. The germline CDR1 and CDR2 sequences are LNHDA and SQIVND (reference sequence). Deletions cut 4 bases from V and 0 bases from J, with 10 bases between. The CDR3 spans 15 residues. The CDR3 here is CASSTRIYSNQPQHF. The CDR3 DNA is TGTGCCAGTAGTACCAGGATCTATAGCAATCAGCCCCAGCATTTT.

This rearrangement joins TRBV2 to TRBJ1-5; perhaps TRBD1 as D (6 bases). The germline gives CDR1 SNHLY, CDR2 FYNNEI. The CDR3 runs to 14 residues. V lost 6 bases and J lost 2, with 11 bases in between. The CDR3 DNA reads TGTGCCAGCAGCCAGGGGCGCGGCAATCAGCCCCAGCATTTT. Encoded protein: CASSQGRGNQPQHF.

The chain recombines TRBV5-1 with TRBJ2-1; TRBD2 matches 11 bases. The V gene end was trimmed by 1 base and the J gene end by 4 bases; junction bases not matched to a gene: 10. This CDR3 comprises 18 residues. Germline-derived CDR1 and CDR2 are SGHRS and YFSETQ. CDR3 protein: CASSLRSSGGSVYNEQFF. In DNA form, the CDR3 reads TGCGCCAGCAGCTTGAGGTCTAGCGGGGGGTCCGTTTACAATGAGCAGTTCTTC.

The J gene is TRBJ1-5, the V gene TRBV18, with 12 bases matching TRBD1. The V and J ends lost 4 bases and 8 bases, in that order; junction bases with no gene match: 6. The germline V gene has CDR1 KGHSH and CDR2 LQKENI. This CDR3 contains 15 residues. CDR3 nucleotide sequence: TGTGCCAGCTCACAGGGGACAGGGGGCGCGGAGCCCCAGCATTTT. The encoded protein is CASSQGTGGAEPQHF.